Presented here are 15 T cell receptor beta chains from one specimen sequenced in a study of shared clonotypes between healthy human individuals. Libraries were prepared by immunoSEQ multiplex PCR; TCRdb keeps only in-frame clonotypes and omits some of them. The data contain under 1,100,000 clones, more than 75% of them singletons. Material: memory CD4+ T cells from PBMCs. Subset indicated: CD45RA-negative fraction. The receptors here all came from a young man in good health. Some clones in this sample may be carry-over from other donors' samples.

The V gene is TRBV19, the J gene TRBJ1-2; possible D gene TRBD1, 5 bases. This CDR3 has 14 amino acids. The ends were cut back, 8 bases at V and 7 bases at J, with 20 bases in the middle. Germline V gene lookup returns CDR1 LNHDA and CDR2 SQIVND (reference sequence). The CDR3 DNA is TGTGCCAGTGCATTCCGGGACCATTCGGGTGGCTACACCTTC. Residues: CASAFRDHSGGYTF.

This clone appeared a few times. V is TRBV6-1 and J is TRBJ2-5, with D uncertain. CDR3 length equals 15 residues. Germline V gene sequence: CDR1 MNHNS, CDR2 SASEGT. V was trimmed by 8 bases and J by 3 bases, leaving 19 bases between them. In nucleotides, the CDR3 is TGTGCCAGCCGGGTGGAGCGAGGTACCAAAGAGACCCAGTACTTC. Its protein is CASRVERGTKETQYF.

This chain connects TRBV6-1 to TRBJ2-4; TRBD2 matches at 8 bases. The CDR3 is 20 amino acids. Looked up from germline, CDR1 is MNHNS and CDR2 is SASEGT. Trimming took 4 bases from V and 0 from J; bases not matched to a gene: 17. CDR3 amino acids: CASSVSPRRGGNLAKNIQYF. CDR3 nucleotide sequence: TGTGCCAGCAGTGTTTCACCCAGACGGGGGGGGAATCTAGCCAAAAACATTCAGTACTTC.

V is TRBV10-3 and J is TRBJ2-2; 11 nucleotides match TRBD2. After removal of 6 bases from V and 2 bases from J, the junction contained 8 bases not matched to a gene. The length of the CDR3 is 17 residues. Germline values: CDR1 ENHRY, CDR2 SYGVKD. The CDR3 loop is CAIRRETSGTNTGELFF. In DNA form, the CDR3 reads TGTGCCATCAGGAGGGAGACTAGCGGGACTAACACCGGGGAGCTGTTTTTT.

The rearrangement links TRBV4-1 to TRBJ2-5; 9 bases line up with TRBD2. Germline V gene data show CDR1 as MGHRA and CDR2 as YSYEKL. V shed 0 bases and J 3 bases; nucleotides not matched to a gene: 17. The CDR3 has 20 residues. The CDR3 DNA reads as TGCGCCAGCAGCCAAGAATCTTTCGGGTCCAGCGGGAGGATCGAAGAGACCCAGTACTTC. It is translated as CASSQESFGSSGRIEETQYF.

As DNA, the CDR3 is TGTGCCAGTAATCCTCAGGCGAACACCGGGGAGCTGTTTTTT. Residues: CASNPQANTGELFF. V usage is TRBV19 and J usage is TRBJ2-2; D is uncertain. The V and J ends lost 7 bases and 0 bases respectively, with 9 bases between them. Per germline, CDR1 LNHDA and CDR2 SQIVND (reference sequence). CDR3 length equals 14 residues.

Notes on this clone: Other DNA sequences in this sample translate to the same CDR3. The V gene is TRBV18, the J gene TRBJ2-7, with a tentative D call TRBD1 (5 bases). The germline gives CDR1 KGHSH, CDR2 LQKENI. This CDR3 region has 14 residues. Trimming shortened V by 3 bases and J by 2 bases, and 11 bases separated the two germline ends. The CDR3 protein is CASSPGRRTYEQYF. The CDR3 DNA reads as TGTGCCAGCTCACCGGGGCGGAGAACCTACGAGCAGTACTTC.

The V gene is TRBV7-2, the J gene TRBJ2-3; D remains unclear. V lost 0 bases and J lost 7, with 8 bases in between. This CDR3 has 13 amino acids. The germline gives CDR1 SGHTA, CDR2 FQGNSA. The CDR3 is CASSLAHLHTQYF. The CDR3 bases are TGTGCCAGCAGCTTAGCGCATCTCCATACGCAGTATTTT.

The V gene is TRBV10-2, the J gene TRBJ2-5, with D maybe TRBD2 (6 bases). Looked up from germline, CDR1 is WSHSY and CDR2 is SAAADI. Trimming took off 4 bases at V and 3 bases at J, with 6 bases between the two ends. CDR3 length: 12 residues. CDR3 DNA: TGCGCCAGCAGTGCTAGCGAAGAGACCCAGTACTTC. Its translation: CASSASEETQYF.

About this clone itself: The sample contains more than one DNA sequence encoding this CDR3. The chain uses TRBV9 and TRBJ2-3; D unresolved. Deletions cut 2 bases from V and 3 bases from J, with 10 bases between. The V gene's germline CDR1 is SGDLS and CDR2 YYNGEE. The CDR3 has 14 residues. The CDR3 bases are TGTGCCAGCAGCGTCTCGCCATCAACAGATACGCAGTATTTT. It codes for CASSVSPSTDTQYF.

V usage is TRBV6-1 and J usage is TRBJ2-3, with no clear D. V lost 0 bases to trimming and J lost 6 bases, with 13 bases between them. In germline, CDR1 is MNHNS, CDR2 SASEGT. The CDR3 loop spans 15 amino acids. CDR3 in DNA: TGTGCCAGCAGTGAAGCAATACGTACGATCGATACGCAGTATTTT. Protein product: CASSEAIRTIDTQYF.

V usage is TRBV7-2 and J usage is TRBJ2-5, with 16 bases lining up with TRBD2. V shed 5 bases and J 4 bases; nucleotides not matched to a gene: 7. CDR3 length equals 17 residues. Germline-derived CDR1 and CDR2 are SGHTA and FQGNSA. CDR3 residues: CASSAGTSGRARETQYF. CDR3 coding DNA: TGTGCCAGCAGCGCGGGGACTAGCGGGAGGGCCCGAGAGACCCAGTACTTC.

The chain joins TRBV30 to TRBJ1-3; D is uncertain. The CDR3 has 13 residues. Between the trimmed V and J ends, which lost 5 bases and 3 bases, there was a span of 11 bases. The V gene's germline CDR1 is GTSNPN and CDR2 SVGIG (reference sequence). The CDR3 sequence is CAWGASFGNTIYF. The CDR3, as DNA: TGTGCCTGGGGAGCCTCGTTTGGAAACACCATATATTTT.

The V gene is TRBV5-1, the J gene TRBJ2-7; the match to TRBD2 covers 7 bases. Germline CDR1 reads SGHRS; CDR2 reads YFSETQ. CDR3 length: 14 residues. V lost 4 bases, J lost 3 bases, and 7 bases stayed unmatched. The CDR3 loop is CASSPPGGNYEQYF. CDR3 nucleotide sequence: TGCGCCAGCAGCCCCCCCGGGGGGAACTACGAGCAGTACTTC.

This clone was counted once. J is TRBJ1-2 and V is TRBV5-1; D is undetermined. V dropped 0 bases and J dropped 9 bases, with 12 bases sitting between them. Per germline, CDR1 SGHRS and CDR2 YFSETQ. The CDR3 runs 13 residues. CDR3 in DNA: TGCGCCAGCAGCTTGGCAGGACGTTCGAGCTACACCTTC. As protein: CASSLAGRSSYTF.